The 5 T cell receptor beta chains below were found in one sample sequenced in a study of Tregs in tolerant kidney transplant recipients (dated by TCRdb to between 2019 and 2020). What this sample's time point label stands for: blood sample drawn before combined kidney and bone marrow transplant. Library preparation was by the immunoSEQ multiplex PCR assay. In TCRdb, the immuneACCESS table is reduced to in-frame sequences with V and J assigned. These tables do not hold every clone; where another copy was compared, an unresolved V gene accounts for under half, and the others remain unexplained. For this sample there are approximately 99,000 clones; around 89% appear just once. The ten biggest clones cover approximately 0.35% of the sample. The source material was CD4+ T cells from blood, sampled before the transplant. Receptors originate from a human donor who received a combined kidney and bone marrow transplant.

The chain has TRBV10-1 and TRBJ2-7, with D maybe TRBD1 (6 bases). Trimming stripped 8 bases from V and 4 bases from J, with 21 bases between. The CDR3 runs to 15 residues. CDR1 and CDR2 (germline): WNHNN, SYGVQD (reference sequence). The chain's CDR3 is CASLTPHRAVYEQYF. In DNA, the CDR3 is TGCGCCAGCCTCACTCCCCACAGGGCGGTTTACGAGCAGTACTTC.

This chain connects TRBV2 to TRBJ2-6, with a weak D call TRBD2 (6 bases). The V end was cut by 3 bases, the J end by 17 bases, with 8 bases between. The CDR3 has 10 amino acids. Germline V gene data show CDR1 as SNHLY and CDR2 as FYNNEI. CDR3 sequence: CASSEGGLTF. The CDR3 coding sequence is TGTGCCAGCAGTGAGGGAGGCTTGACTTTC.

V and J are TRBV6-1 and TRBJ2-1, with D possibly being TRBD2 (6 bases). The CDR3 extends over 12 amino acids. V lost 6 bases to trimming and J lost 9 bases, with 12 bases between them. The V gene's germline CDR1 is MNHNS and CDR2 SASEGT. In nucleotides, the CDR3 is TGTGCCAGCAGGACTAGTTTGTCTGAGCAGTTCTTC. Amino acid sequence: CASRTSLSEQFF.

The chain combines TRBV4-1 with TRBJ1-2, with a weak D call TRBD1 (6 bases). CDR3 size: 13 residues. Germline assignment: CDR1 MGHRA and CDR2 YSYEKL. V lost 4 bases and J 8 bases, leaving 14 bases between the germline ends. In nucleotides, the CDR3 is TGCGCCAGCAGCCGGGCAGGGGAGGGCGGCTACACCTTC. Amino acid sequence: CASSRAGEGGYTF.

CDR3 in amino acids: CASSPDRVGYTF. The DNA for the CDR3 is TGTGCCAGCTCACCGGACAGGGTCGGCTACACCTTC. The chain has TRBV18 and TRBJ1-2, with 8 bases that match TRBD1. The ends lost 3 bases at V and 8 bases at J; junction bases unmatched: 2. Germline V gene lookup returns CDR1 KGHSH and CDR2 LQKENI. This CDR3 contains 12 residues.